Sequencing of this T cell receptor beta chain was carried out in a study of blood T cell repertoires in COVID-19. Trimming removed 11 bases at V and 1 base at J, with 14 bases between. Germline V CDR1 and CDR2: MDHEN, SYDVKM. This CDR3 region has 13 residues. Assay used: immunoSEQ multiplex PCR; TCRdb lists only in-frame clones, some missing. This sample has about 110,000 clones, with approximately 88% found just once. The source of this sequence is a human donor in a cohort sampled during active COVID-19. V and J are TRBV28 and TRBJ1-1; D call uncertain. Sequencing used peripheral blood. CDR3 amino acids: CAAALGGNTEAFF. The CDR3 bases are TGTGCCGCCGCCCTCGGAGGGAACACTGAAGCTTTCTTT. Based on the CDR3 plus reference TRBV28 and TRBJ1-1, the full variable domain is DVKVTQSSRYLVKRTGEKVFLECVQDMDHENMFWYRQDPGLGLRLIYFSYDVKMKEKGDIPEGYSVSREKKERFSLILESASTNQTSMYLCAAALGGNTEAFFGQGTRLTVV.